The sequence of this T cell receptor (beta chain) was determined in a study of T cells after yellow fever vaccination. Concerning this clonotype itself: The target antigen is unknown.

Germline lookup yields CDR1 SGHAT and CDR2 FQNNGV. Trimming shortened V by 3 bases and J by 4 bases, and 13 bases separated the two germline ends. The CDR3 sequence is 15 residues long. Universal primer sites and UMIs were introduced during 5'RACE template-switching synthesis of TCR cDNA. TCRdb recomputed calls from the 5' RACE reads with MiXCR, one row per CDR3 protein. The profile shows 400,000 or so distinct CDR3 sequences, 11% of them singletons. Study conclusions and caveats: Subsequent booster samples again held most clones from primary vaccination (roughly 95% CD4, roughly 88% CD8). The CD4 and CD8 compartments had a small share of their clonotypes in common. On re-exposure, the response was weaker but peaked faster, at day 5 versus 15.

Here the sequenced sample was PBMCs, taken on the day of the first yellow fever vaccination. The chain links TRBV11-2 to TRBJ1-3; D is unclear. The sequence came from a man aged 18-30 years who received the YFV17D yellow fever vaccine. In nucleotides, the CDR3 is TGTGCCAGCAGCTTCTCCAGAACGGGAGGAAACACCATATATTTT. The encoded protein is CASSFSRTGGNTIYF.